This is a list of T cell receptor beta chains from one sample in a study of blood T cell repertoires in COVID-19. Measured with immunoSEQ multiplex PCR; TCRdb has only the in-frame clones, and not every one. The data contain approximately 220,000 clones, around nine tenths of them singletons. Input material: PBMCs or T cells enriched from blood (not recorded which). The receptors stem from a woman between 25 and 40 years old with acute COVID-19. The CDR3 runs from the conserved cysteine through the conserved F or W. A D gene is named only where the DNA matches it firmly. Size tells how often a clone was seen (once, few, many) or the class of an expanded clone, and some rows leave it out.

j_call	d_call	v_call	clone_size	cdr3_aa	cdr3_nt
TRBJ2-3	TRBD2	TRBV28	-	CASSLGGGLYTDTQYF	TGTGCCAGCAGTTTGGGCGGGGGGCTATACACAGATACGCAGTATTTT
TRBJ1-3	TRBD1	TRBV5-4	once	CASRPDRVSGNTIYF	TGTGCCAGCAGGCCTGACAGGGTCTCTGGAAACACCATATATTTT
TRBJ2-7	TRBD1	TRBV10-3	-	CAISESPGGKSYEQYF	TGTGCCATCAGTGAGTCTCCAGGGGGCAAATCCTACGAGCAGTACTTC
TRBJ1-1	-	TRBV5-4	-	CASSREGQMNTEAFF	TGTGCCAGCAGCCGAGAAGGACAGATGAACACTGAAGCTTTCTTT
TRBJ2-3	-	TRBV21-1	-	CASSRQGTSVDTQYF	TGTGCCAGCAGCAGACAGGGGACTAGCGTGGATACGCAGTATTTT
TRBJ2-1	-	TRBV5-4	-	CASSSPPIAVEQFF	TGTGCCAGCAGCTCCCCCCCCATAGCAGTTGAGCAGTTCTTC
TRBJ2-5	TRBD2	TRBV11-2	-	CASSLNPPTSGGSRTQYF	TGTGCCAGCAGCTTAAACCCCCCGACTAGCGGGGGGTCCCGGACCCAGTACTTC
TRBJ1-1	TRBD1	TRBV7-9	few	CASSLTGVVTEAFF	TGTGCCAGCAGCTTGACAGGGGTGGTCACTGAAGCTTTCTTT
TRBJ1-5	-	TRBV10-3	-	CAISVGPGAQPQHF	TGTGCCATCAGTGTGGGCCCAGGGGCGCAGCCCCAGCATTTT
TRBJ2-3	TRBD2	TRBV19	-	CASSIYSGGTTDTQYF	TGTGCCAGTAGTATATATAGCGGGGGGACCACAGATACGCAGTATTTT
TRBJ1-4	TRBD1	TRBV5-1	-	CASSTGTGNEKLFF	TGCGCCAGCAGCACCGGGACAGGGAATGAAAAACTGTTTTTT
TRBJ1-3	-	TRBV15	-	CATSRRGSAGNTIYF	TGTGCCACCAGCAGGAGAGGTTCGGCTGGAAACACCATATATTTT
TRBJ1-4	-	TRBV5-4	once	CASSSRDTEKLFF	TGTGCCAGCAGCTCCCGGGACACTGAAAAACTGTTTTTT
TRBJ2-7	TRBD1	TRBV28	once	CASSFSYRGTYEQYF	TGTGCCAGCAGTTTCTCCTACAGGGGAACCTACGAGCAGTACTTC
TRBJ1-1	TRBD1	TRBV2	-	CASSGTGTGANTEAFF	TGTGCCAGCAGCGGCACCGGGACAGGGGCCAACACTGAAGCTTTCTTT
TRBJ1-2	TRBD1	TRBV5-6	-	CASSWKTRDRDRGYTF	TGTGCCAGCAGCTGGAAAACCCGGGACAGGGATCGCGGCTACACCTTC
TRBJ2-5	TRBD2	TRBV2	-	CASSARRLAAQETQYF	TGTGCCAGCAGCGCTCGAAGACTAGCGGCCCAAGAGACCCAGTACTTC
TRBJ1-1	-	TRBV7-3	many	CASSLSEPRSNTEAFF	TGTGCCAGCAGCCTTAGTGAACCCCGGTCGAACACTGAAGCTTTCTTT
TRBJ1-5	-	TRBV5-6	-	CASSIQLTNQPQHF	TGTGCCAGCAGCATACAGCTTACCAATCAGCCCCAGCATTTT
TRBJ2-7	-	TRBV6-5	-	CASSYGAYYEQYF	TGTGCCAGCAGTTACGGGGCGTACTACGAGCAGTACTTC
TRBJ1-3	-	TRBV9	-	CASSAGEIYNTIYF	TGTGCCAGCAGCGCCGGGGAAATCTACAACACCATATATTTT
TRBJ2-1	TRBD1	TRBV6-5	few	CASRPWTGGEQFF	TGTGCCAGCAGACCCTGGACAGGGGGTGAGCAGTTCTTC
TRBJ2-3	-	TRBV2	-	CASAIAVDTQYF	TGTGCCAGCGCCATAGCGGTAGATACGCAGTATTTT
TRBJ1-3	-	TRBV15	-	CATSRDRGVGNTIYF	TGTGCCACCAGCAGAGATAGAGGAGTTGGAAACACCATATATTTT
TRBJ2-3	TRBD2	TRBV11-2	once	CASSLGMVQRGVGDTQYF	TGTGCCAGCAGCTTAGGGATGGTCCAGCGGGGGGTGGGAGATACGCAGTATTTT
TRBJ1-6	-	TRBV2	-	CASSERVQYNSPLHF	TGTGCCAGCAGTGAACGGGTCCAATATAATTCACCCCTCCACTTT
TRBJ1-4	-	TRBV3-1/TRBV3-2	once	CASSQDLGTNEKLFF	TGTGCCAGCAGCCAAGATCTCGGGACTAATGAAAAACTGTTTTTT
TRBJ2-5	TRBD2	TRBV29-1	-	CSALGGGETQYF	TGCAGCGCCCTCGGGGGGGGAGAGACCCAGTACTTC
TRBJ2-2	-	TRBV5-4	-	CASSFGQNTGELFF	TGTGCCAGCAGCTTCGGACAGAACACCGGGGAGCTGTTTTTT
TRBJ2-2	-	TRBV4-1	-	CASSQDRGKSITGELFF	TGCGCCAGCAGCCAAGATCGGGGGAAGAGCATCACCGGGGAGCTGTTTTTT
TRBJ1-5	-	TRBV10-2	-	CASGPYNQPQHF	TGCGCCAGCGGCCCTTACAATCAGCCCCAGCATTTT
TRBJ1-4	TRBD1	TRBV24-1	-	CATSDFRQGNEKLFF	TGTGCCACCAGTGATTTTCGACAGGGAAATGAAAAACTGTTTTTT
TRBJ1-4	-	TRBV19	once	CASSIDRVTGEKLFF	TGTGCCAGTAGTATAGATCGGGTTACGGGAGAAAAACTGTTTTTT
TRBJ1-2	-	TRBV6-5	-	CASSYSNRYGYTF	TGTGCCAGCAGTTACTCAAATAGATATGGCTACACCTTC
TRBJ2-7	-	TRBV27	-	CASSLGGRRPYEQYF	TGTGCCAGCAGTTTAGGAGGGAGACGACCCTACGAGCAGTACTTC
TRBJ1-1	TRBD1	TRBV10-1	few	CASSESGGGVNTEAFF	TGCGCCAGCAGTGAGTCAGGGGGCGGTGTGAACACTGAAGCTTTCTTT
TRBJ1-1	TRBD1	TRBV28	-	CASSPGRRGHTEAFF	TGTGCCAGCAGTCCGGGAAGGAGGGGGCACACTGAAGCTTTCTTT
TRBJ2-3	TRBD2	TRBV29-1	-	CSVAFVGGGPDTQYF	TGCAGCGTCGCGTTCGTCGGGGGGGGCCCGGATACGCAGTATTTT
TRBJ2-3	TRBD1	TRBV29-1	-	CSVEGTGPVDTQYF	TGCAGCGTTGAAGGGACAGGGCCAGTAGATACGCAGTATTTT
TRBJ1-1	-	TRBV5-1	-	CASSLAGGSAEAFF	TGCGCCAGCAGCTTGGCGGGGGGATCCGCTGAAGCTTTCTTT
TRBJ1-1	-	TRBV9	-	CASSLTGGRGGGTEAFF	TGTGCCAGCAGCCTGACAGGTGGAAGGGGGGGAGGCACTGAAGCTTTCTTT
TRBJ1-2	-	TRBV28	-	CASSLPQGQIRGYTF	TGTGCCAGCAGCCTTCCACAAGGACAAATACGTGGCTACACCTTC
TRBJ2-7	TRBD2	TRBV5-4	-	CASSLGTRNEQYF	TGTGCCAGCAGCCTGGGGACTAGAAACGAGCAGTACTTC
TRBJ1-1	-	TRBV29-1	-	CSVGTSWMGMNTEAFF	TGCAGCGTTGGGACTTCCTGGATGGGTATGAACACTGAAGCTTTCTTT
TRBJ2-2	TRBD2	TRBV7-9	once	CASSRLADNTGELFF	TGTGCCAGCAGCCGACTAGCGGACAACACCGGGGAGCTGTTTTTT
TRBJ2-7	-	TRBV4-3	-	CASSQGRGPTYEQYF	TGCGCCAGCAGCCAAGGGCGGGGCCCCACCTACGAGCAGTACTTC
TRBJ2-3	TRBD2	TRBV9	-	CASSPWPSGGVADTQYF	TGTGCCAGCAGCCCATGGCCTAGCGGGGGGGTAGCAGATACGCAGTATTTT
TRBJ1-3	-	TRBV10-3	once	CAISGGPNGLSGNTIYF	TGTGCCATCAGTGGAGGGCCAAACGGCCTCTCTGGAAACACCATATATTTT
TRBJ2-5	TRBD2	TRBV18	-	CASSPPGGIQETQYF	TGTGCCAGCTCACCCCCGGGGGGTATCCAAGAGACCCAGTACTTC
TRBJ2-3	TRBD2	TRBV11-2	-	CASSLGGLALGDTQYF	TGTGCCAGCAGCTTAGGAGGACTAGCTCTAGGAGATACGCAGTATTTT
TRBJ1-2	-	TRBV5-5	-	CASASGTYGYTF	TGTGCCAGCGCTTCAGGTACCTATGGCTACACCTTC
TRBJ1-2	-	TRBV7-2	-	CASSFTAAGYGYTF	TGTGCCAGCAGCTTTACGGCCGCAGGCTATGGCTACACCTTC
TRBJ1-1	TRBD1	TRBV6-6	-	CASSTGTGWPGAFF	TGTGCCAGCAGTACTGGGACAGGGTGGCCTGGGGCTTTCTTT
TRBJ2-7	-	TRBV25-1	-	CASSPPWTARPHSYEQYF	TGTGCCAGCAGCCCCCCGTGGACAGCCCGCCCGCACTCCTACGAGCAGTACTTC
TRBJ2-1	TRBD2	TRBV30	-	CAWSVRRGGVLYNEQFF	TGTGCCTGGAGTGTACGCCGGGGGGGCGTTCTCTACAATGAGCAGTTCTTC